The 24 T cell receptor beta chains listed next were all sequenced from one sample in a study of cytomegalovirus exposure and HLA in healthy donors. The PCR was carried out with 60 Vbeta primers and 13 Jbeta primers. Using immunoSEQ multiplex PCR, the repertoire was profiled, and TCRdb retains in-frame clones only, with some absent. In the table there are tens of thousands of clones, around 80% of which are singletons. Source material: PBMCs. These TCRs come from a woman younger than 45 in good health and CMV-seronegative.

V gene TRBV7-6 combines with J gene TRBJ2-3; 9 nucleotides agree with TRBD2. The CDR3 contains 15 residues. Germline trimming cut 5 bases from V and 3 bases from J; bases unmatched to any gene: 6. In germline, CDR1 is SGHVS, CDR2 FNYEAQ. In DNA, the CDR3 is TGTGCCAGCAGCACCTCGGGACTAGCAACAGATACGCAGTATTTT. Amino acids: CASSTSGLATDTQYF.

This CDR3 reads CASSQAGNLQETQYF. The DNA for the CDR3 is TGCGCCAGCAGCCAAGCCGGGAACCTCCAAGAGACCCAGTACTTC. The V call is TRBV4-1, the J call TRBJ2-5, with a possible D match to TRBD2 (5 bases). The CDR3 covers 15 residues. Between the trimmed V and J ends, which lost 1 base and 1 base, there was a span of 10 bases. CDR1 and CDR2 (germline): MGHRA, YSYEKL.

This sequence joins TRBV19 and TRBJ2-5, with 7 bases that match TRBD1. Germline CDR1 reads LNHDA; CDR2 reads SQIVND (reference sequence). J was trimmed by 2 bases and V by 1 base; bases with no gene match: 7. This CDR3 has 16 amino acids. CDR3 DNA sequence: TGTGCCAGTAGTATAGCGGGGACAGAGGAACAAGAGACCCAGTACTTC. As protein: CASSIAGTEEQETQYF.

The chain has TRBV9 and TRBJ1-2; D might be TRBD1 (5 bases). Trimming pared 4 bases from V and 0 bases from J, leaving 13 bases between. The germline V gene has CDR1 SGDLS and CDR2 YYNGEE. CDR3 size: 15 residues. CDR3 sequence reads: CASSPGEGPNYGYTF. The CDR3, as DNA: TGTGCCAGCAGCCCGGGGGAGGGACCTAACTATGGCTACACCTTC.

The CDR3 loop is CASSAFQPQHF. The CDR3 nucleotides are TGTGCCAGCAGTGCCTTCCAGCCCCAGCATTTT. The V and J genes are TRBV6-1 and TRBJ1-5; no clear D gene. Germline values: CDR1 MNHNS, CDR2 SASEGT. V dropped 4 bases and J dropped 7 bases, with 5 bases sitting between them. The CDR3 length is 11 residues.

A single count supports this clone. The gene calls are TRBV12-5 and TRBJ2-2; possible D gene TRBD1, 6 bases. Per the germline V gene, CDR1 is LGHNT and CDR2 is FRNRAP. With 0 bases removed from V and 7 bases from J, the gap between germline ends came to 12 bases. This CDR3 has 15 residues. In DNA form, the CDR3 reads TGTGCTAGTGGTTTGGTACTGGGGGCTAGCGGGGAGCTGTTTTTT. Translation gives CASGLVLGASGELFF.

Note on this clone: Sequence at one end of the junction differs from germline and may be a read error. The rearrangement links TRBV7-9 to TRBJ1-6, with D perhaps TRBD1 (6 bases). Germline lookup yields CDR1 SEHNR and CDR2 FQNEAQ (reference sequence). CDR3 length: 16 residues. The CDR3 sequence: CSSSPASGTRNSPLHF. The CDR3 DNA is TGTTCCAGCAGCCCAGCGTCCGGGACAAGGAATTCACCCCTCCACTTT.

V usage is TRBV9 and J usage is TRBJ1-2, with D unresolved. The germline gives CDR1 SGDLS, CDR2 YYNGEE. The CDR3 is 15 residues long. V was trimmed by 0 bases and J by 7 bases, leaving 16 bases between them. CDR3 protein: CASSVASRDVGGYTF. The CDR3 region has the DNA TGTGCCAGCAGCGTAGCGTCCCGGGATGTGGGTGGCTACACCTTC. Based on the CDR3 plus reference TRBV9 and TRBJ1-2, the full variable domain is DSGVTQTPKHLITATGQRVTLRCSPRSGDLSVYWYQQSLDQGLQFLIQYYNGEERAKGNILERFSAQQFPDLHSELNLSSLELGDSALYFCASSVASRDVGGYTFGSGTRLTVV.

V usage is TRBV7-2 and J usage is TRBJ1-1; possible D gene TRBD1, 5 bases. The CDR3 runs 14 residues. Trimming took 4 bases from V and 4 from J, leaving 13 bases between them. Germline V gene data show CDR1 as SGHTA and CDR2 as FQGNSA. The CDR3 DNA is TGTGCCAGCAGCTGGAGCAGGGATAGCACTGAAGCTTTCTTT. It specifies CASSWSRDSTEAFF.

J is TRBJ2-7 and V is TRBV6-1; the match to TRBD1 covers 8 bases. The CDR3 length is 15 residues. Germline CDR1 is MNHNS and CDR2 is SASEGT. Unmatched junction bases numbered 7, after V lost 5 bases and J lost 1 base. The CDR3 DNA reads TGTGCCAGCAGTCCTTCTCAGGGGGCTTCCTACGAGCAGTACTTC. Protein product: CASSPSQGASYEQYF.

The sample holds one count of this clone. The chain joins TRBV5-5 to TRBJ2-1; D is unresolved. Trimming pared 3 bases from V and 0 bases from J, leaving 13 bases between. The length of the CDR3 is 16 residues. Per germline, CDR1 SGHKS and CDR2 YYEKEE (reference sequence). CDR3 region: CASSSELSRSYNEQFF. In DNA form, the CDR3 reads TGTGCCAGCAGCTCCGAGCTTTCCCGCTCCTACAATGAGCAGTTCTTC.

The chain employs TRBV5-4 and TRBJ2-4; 14 positions agree with TRBD2. The CDR3 extends over 18 amino acids. The germline gives CDR1 SGHNT, CDR2 YYREEE (reference sequence). V gave up 2 bases and J gave up 3 bases; unmatched junction bases: 7. In DNA form, the CDR3 reads TGTGCCAGCAGCTTAAGACTAGCGGGGGGGTTAGGCAAAAACATTCAGTACTTC. Translation: CASSLRLAGGLGKNIQYF.

There are a few counts of this clone. V and J are TRBV19 and TRBJ1-1; D uncertain. The V end was cut by 1 base, the J end by 7 bases, with 7 bases between. Germline loops: CDR1 LNHDA, CDR2 SQIVND (reference sequence). The length of the CDR3 is 12 residues. CDR3 amino acids: CASSIGGLEAFF. CDR3 coding DNA: TGTGCCAGTAGTATAGGAGGCCTTGAAGCTTTCTTT.

The chain couples TRBV6-4 to TRBJ1-4, with 7 bases matching TRBD1. J lost 8 bases, V lost 0 bases, and 3 bases had no gene match. Looked up from germline, CDR1 is MRHNA and CDR2 is SNTAGT. The CDR3 is 14 residues long. CDR3 in amino acids: CASSDSGDSEKLFF. The CDR3 DNA is TGTGCCAGCAGTGACTCAGGGGACAGCGAAAAACTGTTTTTT.

The gene calls are TRBV29-1 and TRBJ2-7, with 9 bases fitting TRBD1. Germline V gene lookup returns CDR1 SQVTM and CDR2 ANQGSEA. This CDR3 region has 11 residues. V shed 7 bases, J shed 6 bases, and the junction held 4 bases outside the gene matches. As DNA, the CDR3 is TGCAGCGGGGGGGACAGGGTCGAGCAGTACTTC. Translation: CSGGDRVEQYF.

This clone was counted a few times. V gene TRBV6-6 combines with J gene TRBJ1-1; D gene ambiguous. Per the germline V gene, CDR1 is MNHNY and CDR2 is SVGAGI (reference sequence). The length of the CDR3 is 13 residues. V lost 5 bases and J 3 bases, leaving 10 bases between the germline ends. The CDR3 sequence: CASSPYGDTEAFF. CDR3 nucleotide sequence: TGTGCCAGCAGTCCCTACGGTGACACTGAAGCTTTCTTT.

The chain carries TRBV5-4 and TRBJ1-4, with 9 positions matching TRBD1. Germline assignment: CDR1 SGHNT and CDR2 YYREEE (reference sequence). This CDR3 has 16 residues. The trim removed 4 bases at V and 7 bases at J, leaving 11 bases unmatched. The CDR3 coding sequence is TGTGCCAGCAGCGAATCCGGGACAGGGCTGGGTGAAAAACTGTTTTTT. Protein product: CASSESGTGLGEKLFF.

J is TRBJ2-5 and V is TRBV11-2; D may be TRBD1 (5 bases). V was pared by 4 bases and J by 5 bases, with 14 bases between. The germline CDR1 and CDR2 sequences are SGHAT and FQNNGV. The CDR3 totals 14 residues. CDR3 coding DNA: TGTGCCAGCAGCTCAGGAACAGGTTGGGAGACCCAGTACTTC. This encodes CASSSGTGWETQYF.

The V gene is TRBV10-3, the J gene TRBJ1-3; perhaps TRBD1 as D (5 bases). Germline V gives CDR1 ENHRY, CDR2 SYGVKD. With 3 bases removed from V and 9 bases from J, the gap between germline ends came to 18 bases. The CDR3 is 15 residues long. The CDR3 is CAISDRGLPRGTIYF. CDR3 coding DNA: TGTGCCATCAGTGACCGGGGACTGCCGCGCGGCACCATATATTTT.

The chain links TRBV5-1 to TRBJ2-7; D uncertain. This CDR3 is 13 amino acids long. Trimming removed 0 bases at V and 2 bases at J, with 6 bases between. CDR1 SGHRS and CDR2 YFSETQ come from the germline V gene. CDR3 bases: TGCGCCAGCAGCTTGGGGCCTGCCTACGAGCAGTACTTC. Amino acid sequence: CASSLGPAYEQYF.

The chain employs TRBV5-1 and TRBJ2-7, with D tentatively TRBD1 (7 bases). CDR3 length: 14 residues. The V end was cut by 0 bases, the J end by 4 bases, with 11 bases between. From germline, CDR1 is SGHRS and CDR2 YFSETQ. CDR3: CASSLGPGGYEQYF. As DNA, the CDR3 is TGCGCCAGCAGCTTGGGTCCAGGGGGGTACGAGCAGTACTTC.

Concerning this clone: The junction differs from germline at one of its ends, possibly a read error. This chain joins TRBV7-9 and TRBJ2-1; 11 nucleotides match TRBD2. Germline V gene data show CDR1 as SEHNR and CDR2 as FQNEAQ (reference sequence). The CDR3 covers 18 residues. The CDR3 coding sequence is TGTTCCAGCCGACTCCCGAGTTCGGGGACTAGCGGCTACAATGAGCAGTTCTTC. Encoded protein: CSSRLPSSGTSGYNEQFF.

The rearrangement joins TRBV4-3 to TRBJ2-7, with a possible D match to TRBD1 (5 bases). V was pared by 0 bases and J by 0 bases, with 9 bases between. The germline V gene has CDR1 LGHNA and CDR2 YSLEER. The CDR3 length is 15 residues. CDR3 nucleotide sequence: TGCGCCAGCAGCCAAGACTGGCAGGGCTCCTACGAGCAGTACTTC. It codes for CASSQDWQGSYEQYF.

The chain couples TRBV10-1 to TRBJ2-1; no clear D. This CDR3 comprises 13 residues. V dropped 3 bases and J dropped 3 bases, with 6 bases sitting between them. CDR1 is WNHNN and CDR2 is SYGVQD in the germline V gene (reference sequence). The CDR3 DNA is TGCGCCAGCAGTGACGGGTTCTACAATGAGCAGTTCTTC. Translation: CASSDGFYNEQFF.